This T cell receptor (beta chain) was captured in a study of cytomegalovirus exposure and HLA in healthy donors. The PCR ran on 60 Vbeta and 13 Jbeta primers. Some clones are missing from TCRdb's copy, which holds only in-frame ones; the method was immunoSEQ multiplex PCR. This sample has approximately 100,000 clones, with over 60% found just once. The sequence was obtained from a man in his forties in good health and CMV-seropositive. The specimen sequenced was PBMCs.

CDR3 in DNA: TGTGCCAGCAGTACCCCCCAGGGCGCCTACGAGCAGTACTTC. Protein sequence: CASSTPQGAYEQYF. The chain recombines TRBV6-6 with TRBJ2-7, with D possibly matching TRBD1 (5 bases). Germline V lookup: CDR1 MNHNY, CDR2 SVGAGI (reference sequence). CDR3 size: 14 residues. V was trimmed by 5 bases and J by 2 bases, leaving 13 bases between them.